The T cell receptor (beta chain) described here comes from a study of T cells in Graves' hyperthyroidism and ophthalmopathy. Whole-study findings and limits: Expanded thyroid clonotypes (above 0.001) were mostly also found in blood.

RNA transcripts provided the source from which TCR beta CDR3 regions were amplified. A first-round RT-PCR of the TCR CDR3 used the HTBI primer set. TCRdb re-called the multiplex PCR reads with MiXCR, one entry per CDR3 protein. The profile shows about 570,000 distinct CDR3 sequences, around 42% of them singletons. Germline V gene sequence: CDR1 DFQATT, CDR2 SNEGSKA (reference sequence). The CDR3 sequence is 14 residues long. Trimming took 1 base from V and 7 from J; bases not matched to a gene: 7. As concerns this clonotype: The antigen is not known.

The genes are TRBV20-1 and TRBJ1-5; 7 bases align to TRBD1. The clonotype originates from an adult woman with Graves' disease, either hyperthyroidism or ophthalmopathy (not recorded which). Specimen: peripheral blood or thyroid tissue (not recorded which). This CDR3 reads CSARVGTAGQPQHF. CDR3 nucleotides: TGCAGTGCTAGAGTCGGGACAGCGGGACAGCCCCAGCATTTT.